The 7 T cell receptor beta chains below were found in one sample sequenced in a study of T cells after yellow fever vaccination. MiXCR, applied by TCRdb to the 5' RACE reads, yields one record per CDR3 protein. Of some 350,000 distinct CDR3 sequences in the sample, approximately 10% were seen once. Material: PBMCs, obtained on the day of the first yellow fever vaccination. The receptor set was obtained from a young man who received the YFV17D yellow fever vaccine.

The CDR3 nucleotides are TGTGCCAGCAGCTTCCCGCGAAGGGGGGCGAACACCGGGGAGCTGTTTTTT. Translating gives CASSFPRRGANTGELFF. The chain uses TRBV7-6 and TRBJ2-2, with D tentatively TRBD1 or TRBD2 (6 bases each). V was shortened by 3 bases and J by 0 bases, with 14 bases between the two germline ends. Germline CDR1 is SGHVS and CDR2 is FNYEAQ. The CDR3 extends over 17 amino acids.

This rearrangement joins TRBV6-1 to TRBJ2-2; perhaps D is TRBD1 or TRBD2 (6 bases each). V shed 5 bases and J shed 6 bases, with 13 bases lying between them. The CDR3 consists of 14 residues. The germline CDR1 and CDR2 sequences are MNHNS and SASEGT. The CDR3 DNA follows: TGTGCCAGCAGTCCCCGTGGGGGGCCCGGGGAGCTGTTTTTT. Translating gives CASSPRGGPGELFF.

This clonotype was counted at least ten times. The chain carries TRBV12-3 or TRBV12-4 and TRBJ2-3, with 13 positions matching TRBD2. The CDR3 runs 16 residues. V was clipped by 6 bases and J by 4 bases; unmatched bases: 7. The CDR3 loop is CASRVGLAGISDTQYF. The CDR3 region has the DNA TGTGCCAGCAGAGTGGGACTAGCGGGGATCTCAGATACGCAGTATTTT.

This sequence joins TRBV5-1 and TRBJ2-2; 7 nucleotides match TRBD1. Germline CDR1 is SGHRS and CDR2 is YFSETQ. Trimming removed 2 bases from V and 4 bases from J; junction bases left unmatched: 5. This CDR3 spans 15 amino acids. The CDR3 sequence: CASSFAGGGTGELFF. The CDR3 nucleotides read TGCGCCAGCAGCTTCGCAGGGGGTGGCACCGGGGAGCTGTTTTTT.

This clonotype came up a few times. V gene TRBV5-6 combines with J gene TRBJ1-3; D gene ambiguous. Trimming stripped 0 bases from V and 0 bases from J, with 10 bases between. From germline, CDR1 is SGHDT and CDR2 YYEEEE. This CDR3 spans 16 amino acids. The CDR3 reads CASSLGGRRSGNTIYF. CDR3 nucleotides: TGTGCCAGCAGCTTGGGCGGGCGGCGCTCTGGAAACACCATATATTTT.

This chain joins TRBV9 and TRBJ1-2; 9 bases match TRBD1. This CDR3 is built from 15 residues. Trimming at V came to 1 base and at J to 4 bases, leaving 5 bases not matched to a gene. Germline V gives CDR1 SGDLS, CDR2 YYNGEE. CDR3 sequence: CASSVSHRGPYGYTF. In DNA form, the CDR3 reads TGTGCCAGCAGCGTATCTCACAGGGGGCCCTATGGCTACACCTTC.

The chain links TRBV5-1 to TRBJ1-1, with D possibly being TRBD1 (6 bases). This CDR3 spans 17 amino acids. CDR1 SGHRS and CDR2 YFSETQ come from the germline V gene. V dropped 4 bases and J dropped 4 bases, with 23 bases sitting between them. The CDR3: CASSPTNGRGGSTEAFF. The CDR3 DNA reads TGCGCCAGCAGCCCGACCAACGGTCGAGGGGGGAGCACTGAAGCTTTCTTT.